The present T cell receptor beta chain was sequenced within a study of blood T cell repertoires in COVID-19. From germline, CDR1 is LNHDA and CDR2 SQIVND (reference sequence). There are 15 residues in the CDR3. The V end lost 2 bases, the J end lost 6 bases, and 14 bases lay between the germline ends. Clones were read by immunoSEQ multiplex PCR, and TCRdb kept only the in-frame ones, dropping some. The data show 250,000 to 300,000 clones, around 87% seen once. The V call is TRBV19, the J call TRBJ1-5; TRBD1 might be the D (5 bases). The sequenced sample consisted of peripheral blood. This sequence originates from a woman in her sixties with COVID-19, enrolled during active disease. In nucleotides, the CDR3 is TGTGCCAGTAGTATAACGGGGGGGAGCTTTCAGCCCCAGCATTTT. Amino acids: CASSITGGSFQPQHF.